This is a list of T cell receptor beta chains from one sample in a study of brain T cells in children with intractable seizures. TCRdb's copy holds only in-frame clones and misses some; the assay was immunoSEQ multiplex PCR. In the table there are 340,000 or so clones, roughly 93% of which are singletons. Sample: peripheral blood, taken around 5 months after surgery. These receptors all stem from a boy in the first two years of life with tuberous sclerosis and intractable seizures. Each CDR3 is given with its conserved first and last residue. The D gene is left open where the match is weak. The size field is filled for only some rows; it gives once, few, many or a size class.

J	V	D	size	CDR3	DNA
TRBJ2-7	TRBV7-9	TRBD1	-	CASSFSRTGAFEQYF	TGTGCCAGCAGCTTTTCCCGGACAGGGGCCTTCGAGCAGTACTTC
TRBJ2-3	TRBV7-9	-	-	CASSSELGLHTQYF	TGTGCCAGCAGCTCAGAGCTAGGACTTCATACGCAGTATTTT
TRBJ1-6	TRBV3-1/TRBV3-2	-	few	CASSQDRSSPLHF	TGTGCCAGCAGCCAAGATAGGAGCTCACCCCTCCACTTT
TRBJ1-6	TRBV5-1	-	-	CASSLPPGTTDHNSPLHF	TGCGCCAGCAGCTTACCACCCGGGACGACGGACCATAATTCACCCCTCCACTTT
TRBJ2-3	TRBV5-1	-	-	CASSSEGVLITDTQYF	TGCGCCAGCAGCTCAGAGGGGGTCCTAATCACAGATACGCAGTATTTT
TRBJ2-1	TRBV7-6	-	-	CASSLDGQGLYEQFF	TGTGCCAGCAGCTTAGATGGGCAGGGCTTATACGAGCAGTTCTTC
TRBJ1-1	TRBV7-9	-	-	CASSSAWTVNTEAFF	TGTGCCAGCAGCTCCGCCTGGACAGTTAACACTGAAGCTTTCTTT
TRBJ2-7	TRBV28	TRBD1	-	CAITGTGSYEQYF	TGTGCCATCACCGGGACAGGGTCCTACGAGCAGTACTTC
TRBJ2-3	TRBV7-2	-	-	CASSLEVGGPDTQYF	TGTGCCAGCAGCTTAGAAGTCGGCGGCCCAGATACGCAGTATTTT
TRBJ2-3	TRBV4-1	TRBD1	-	CASSLDREDTQYF	TGCGCCAGCAGCCTGGACAGGGAAGATACGCAGTATTTT
TRBJ2-1	TRBV19	-	-	CASSIDQLSYNEQFF	TGTGCCAGTAGTATAGACCAACTCTCCTACAATGAGCAGTTCTTC
TRBJ2-1	TRBV7-9	-	-	CASTPDWNEQFF	TGTGCCAGCACCCCTGACTGGAATGAGCAGTTCTTC
TRBJ2-5	TRBV11-2	TRBD2	-	CASGGSRETQYF	TGTGCCAGCGGCGGGAGCCGGGAGACCCAGTACTTC
TRBJ1-1	TRBV27	-	-	CASSLGVGTEAFF	TGTGCCAGCAGTTTGGGGGTGGGCACTGAAGCTTTCTTT
TRBJ1-1	TRBV27	TRBD1	-	CATGQGPSGRAFF	TGTGCCACCGGACAGGGGCCAAGCGGGCGAGCTTTCTTT
TRBJ1-4	TRBV6-5	-	-	CASSYSGRGPNEKLFF	TGTGCCAGCAGTTATAGCGGACGGGGACCTAATGAAAAACTGTTTTTT
TRBJ1-3	TRBV10-3	-	-	CAISVCTGNTIYF	TGTGCCATCAGTGTATGTACTGGAAACACCATATATTTT
TRBJ1-2	TRBV11-2	TRBD1	-	CASSLIWTGILTF	TGTGCCAGCAGCTTAATCTGGACAGGGATACTCACCTTC
TRBJ2-3	TRBV19	-	-	CASSWDSSKVTDTQYF	TGTGCCAGTAGTTGGGACTCTTCGAAGGTCACAGATACGCAGTATTTT
TRBJ2-2	TRBV9	TRBD2	-	CASSSRLAGTGELFF	TGTGCCAGCAGCTCTCGACTAGCGGGAACCGGGGAGCTGTTTTTT
TRBJ1-1	TRBV6-1	TRBD1	-	CASSDLTGRDTEAFF	TGTGCCAGCAGTGACCTGACAGGGAGGGACACTGAAGCTTTCTTT
TRBJ1-6	TRBV30	-	once	CAWSVPGSSYNSPLHF	TGTGCCTGGAGTGTACCGGGGTCCTCCTATAATTCACCCCTCCACTTT
TRBJ1-6	TRBV13	-	-	CASSSKTYNSPLHF	TGTGCCAGCAGCTCAAAAACCTATAATTCACCCCTCCACTTT
TRBJ2-5	TRBV9	TRBD2	once	CASSEDPRTSSTQYF	TGTGCCAGCAGCGAAGACCCTAGGACTAGCTCGACCCAGTACTTC
TRBJ1-2	TRBV27	-	-	CASSLTVGLANYGYTF	TGTGCCAGCAGTTTAACTGTGGGTTTGGCTAACTATGGCTACACCTTC
TRBJ1-1	TRBV5-4	-	-	CASHGTLNTEAFF	TGTGCCAGCCATGGGACACTGAACACTGAAGCTTTCTTT
TRBJ2-3	TRBV13	-	once	CASSPPGSSTDTQYF	TGTGCCAGCAGCCCCCCCGGGTCTAGCACAGATACGCAGTATTTT
TRBJ2-7	TRBV30	-	-	CAWGTGYEQYF	TGTGCCTGGGGAACCGGCTACGAGCAGTACTTC
TRBJ2-1	TRBV19	TRBD1	-	CASSIATGGYNEQFF	TGTGCCAGTAGTATAGCAACAGGGGGTTACAATGAGCAGTTCTTC
TRBJ2-1	TRBV6-4	-	-	CASSESFYNEQFF	TGTGCCAGCAGTGAAAGTTTCTACAATGAGCAGTTCTTC
TRBJ2-7	TRBV6-5	TRBD1	-	CASSYSWTGTYEQYF	TGTGCCAGCAGTTACTCGTGGACAGGGACCTACGAGCAGTACTTC
TRBJ2-7	TRBV7-3	TRBD1	-	CASSFTSGGHEQYF	TGTGCCAGCAGCTTCACGTCAGGGGGCCACGAGCAGTACTTC
TRBJ1-6	TRBV6-5	-	-	CASCLRGWNSPLHF	TGTGCCAGTTGCCTTCGAGGTTGGAATTCACCCCTCCACTTT
TRBJ2-5	TRBV6-1	-	-	CASSESQGGQETQYF	TGTGCCAGCAGTGAAAGCCAGGGAGGCCAAGAGACCCAGTACTTC
TRBJ2-1	TRBV3-1/TRBV3-2	-	-	CASSPLGAESSYNEQFF	TGTGCCAGCAGCCCCCTTGGAGCGGAGAGCTCCTACAATGAGCAGTTCTTC
TRBJ2-3	TRBV4-1	TRBD2	once	CASSPYPLAGGVRTDTQYF	TGCGCCAGCAGCCCCTACCCCCTAGCGGGGGGGGTACGCACAGATACGCAGTATTTT
TRBJ2-5	TRBV20-1	-	-	CSASVGAQYF	TGCAGTGCTAGTGTAGGGGCCCAGTACTTC
TRBJ1-1	TRBV7-3	-	-	CASSLGLMTEAFF	TGTGCCAGCAGCTTAGGACTGATGACTGAAGCTTTCTTT
TRBJ2-1	TRBV5-1	-	-	CASSLGTSPLNEQFF	TGCGCCAGCAGCTTGGGAACTAGCCCTCTCAATGAGCAGTTCTTC
TRBJ1-3	TRBV11-2	TRBD1	-	CASSPTLGRGQGGNTIYF	TGTGCCAGCAGCCCCACCTTGGGCAGGGGGCAGGGTGGAAACACCATATATTTT
TRBJ2-7	TRBV11-2	-	-	CASSSGVGLGYEQYF	TGTGCCAGCAGCTCCGGGGTAGGTCTGGGATACGAGCAGTACTTC
TRBJ1-4	TRBV4-1	-	-	CASSQPGSNEKLFF	TGCGCCAGCAGCCAACCAGGGTCTAATGAAAAACTGTTTTTT
TRBJ2-3	TRBV6-5	TRBD1	-	CASKGAGDTQYF	TGTGCCAGCAAGGGGGCGGGAGATACGCAGTATTTT
TRBJ1-1	TRBV2	-	few	CATFVPGLNTEAFF	TGTGCCACCTTCGTTCCAGGGTTGAACACTGAAGCTTTCTTT
TRBJ1-5	TRBV30	-	-	CAWSVSGVGQPQHF	TGTGCCTGGAGTGTCTCAGGAGTGGGCCAGCCCCAGCATTTT